Described below is a single TCR beta chain sequence and its context. The sample comes from a study of OX40 agonist ivuxolimab in advanced cancers. Germline V gives CDR1 MNHNS, CDR2 SASEGT. Trimming pared 2 bases from V and 9 bases from J, leaving 11 bases between. The CDR3 is made up of 13 amino acids. TCRdb's copy holds only in-frame clones and misses some; the assay was immunoSEQ multiplex PCR. The top ten clones hold roughly 0.66% of a sample with about 110,000 clones, around 90% of them seen once. This sample comprised CD4+ or CD8+ T cells sorted from blood, obtained in a trial of the OX40 agonist ivuxolimab. The rearrangement links TRBV6-1 to TRBJ2-1; TRBD2 is a possible D gene (5 bases). This TCR was sampled from an adult with an advanced solid tumor such as melanoma, head and neck, liver or kidney cancer. The CDR3 region is CASSELTTGEQFF. The CDR3 region has the DNA TGTGCCAGCAGTGAACTGACTACCGGTGAGCAGTTCTTC.